The rows below give T cell receptor beta chains drawn from one sample of a study of blood T cell repertoires in COVID-19. Some clones are missing from TCRdb's copy, which holds only in-frame ones; the method was immunoSEQ multiplex PCR. The table has approximately 200,000 clones, more than 75% seen once. Sequencing input: PBMCs or T cells enriched from blood (not recorded which). The receptors originated from a woman between 35 and 50 years old with acute COVID-19. The CDR3 runs from the conserved cysteine through the conserved F or W. A D gene is named only where the DNA matches it firmly.

v_call	j_call	d_call	cdr3_aa	cdr3_nt
TRBV20-1	TRBJ2-5	.	CSASSGLGGQETQYF	TGCAGTGCTAGTTCCGGGCTGGGGGGCCAAGAGACCCAGTACTTC
TRBV5-1	TRBJ2-2	TRBD1	CASSLWTGRTGELFF	TGCGCCAGCAGCTTATGGACAGGACGAACCGGGGAGCTGTTTTTT
TRBV5-6	TRBJ1-2	TRBD1	CASSLGQGRYGYTF	TGTGCCAGCAGCTTGGGACAGGGCCGCTATGGCTACACCTTC
TRBV27	TRBJ2-7	.	CASSFRQAGYEQYF	TGTGCCAGCAGTTTTCGACAGGCCGGGTACGAGCAGTACTTC
TRBV6-4	TRBJ2-2	TRBD1	CASSEGGTANTGELFF	TGTGCCAGCAGTGAAGGTGGGACAGCGAACACCGGGGAGCTGTTTTTT
TRBV5-1	TRBJ1-6	.	CASSLYAGSISPLHF	TGCGCCAGCAGCTTGTACGCAGGGTCGATTTCACCCCTCCACTTT
TRBV9	TRBJ1-2	TRBD1	CASSVEPPGQGSRYGYTF	TGTGCCAGCAGCGTGGAACCACCGGGACAGGGTTCGCGTTATGGCTACACCTTC
TRBV5-1	TRBJ1-1	TRBD1	CASSLAGAGGGTEAFF	TGCGCCAGCAGCTTGGCCGGGGCAGGGGGCGGAACTGAAGCTTTCTTT
TRBV9	TRBJ1-2	.	CASSGLYGYTF	TGTGCCAGCAGCGGACTCTATGGCTACACCTTC
TRBV6-5	TRBJ1-2	TRBD1	CASRRQGAEGYTF	TGTGCCAGCAGACGCCAGGGGGCGGAAGGCTACACCTTC